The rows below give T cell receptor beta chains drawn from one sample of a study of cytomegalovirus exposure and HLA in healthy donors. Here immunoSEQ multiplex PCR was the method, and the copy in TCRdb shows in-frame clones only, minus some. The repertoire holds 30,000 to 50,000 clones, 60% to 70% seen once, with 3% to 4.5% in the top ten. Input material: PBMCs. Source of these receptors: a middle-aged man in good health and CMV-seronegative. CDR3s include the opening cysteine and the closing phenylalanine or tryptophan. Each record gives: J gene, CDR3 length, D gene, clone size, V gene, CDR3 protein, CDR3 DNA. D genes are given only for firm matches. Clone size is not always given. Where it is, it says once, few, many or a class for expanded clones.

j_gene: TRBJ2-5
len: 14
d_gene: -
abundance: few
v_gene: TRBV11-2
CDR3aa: CASSSLRYQETQYF
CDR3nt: TGTGCCAGCAGCTCCCTGCGGTATCAAGAGACCCAGTACTTC

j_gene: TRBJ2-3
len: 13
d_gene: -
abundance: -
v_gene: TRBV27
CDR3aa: CASSLGITDTQYF
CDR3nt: TGTGCCAGCAGTCTCGGGATCACAGATACGCAGTATTTT

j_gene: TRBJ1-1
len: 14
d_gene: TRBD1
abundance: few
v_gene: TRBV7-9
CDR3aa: CASSPNRGNTEAFF
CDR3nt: TGTGCCAGCAGCCCCAACAGGGGGAACACTGAAGCTTTCTTT

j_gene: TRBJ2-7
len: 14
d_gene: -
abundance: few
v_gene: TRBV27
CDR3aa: CASSSTRSAYEQYF
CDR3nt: TGTGCCAGCAGCTCAACGCGGTCCGCATACGAGCAGTACTTC

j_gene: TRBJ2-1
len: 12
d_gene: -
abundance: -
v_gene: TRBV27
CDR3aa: CASSLGRDREFF
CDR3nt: TGTGCCAGCAGTTTAGGGCGGGACAGAGAGTTCTTC

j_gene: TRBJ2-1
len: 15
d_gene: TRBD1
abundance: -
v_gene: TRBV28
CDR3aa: CASSPDRASYNEQFF
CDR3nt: TGTGCCAGCAGTCCAGACAGGGCCTCCTACAATGAGCAGTTCTTC

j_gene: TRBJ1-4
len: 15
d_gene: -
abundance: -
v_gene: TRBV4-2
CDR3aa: CASSQDRAGNEKLFF
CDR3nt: TGTGCCAGCAGCCAAGATAGGGCGGGAAATGAAAAACTGTTTTTT

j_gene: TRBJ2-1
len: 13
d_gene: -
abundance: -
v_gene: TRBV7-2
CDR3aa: CASRSGGAWEQFF
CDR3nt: TGTGCCAGCAGGAGTGGGGGGGCTTGGGAGCAGTTCTTC

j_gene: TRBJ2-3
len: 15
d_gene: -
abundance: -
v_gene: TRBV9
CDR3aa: CASSVESIRTDTQYF
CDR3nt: TGTGCCAGCAGCGTGGAGTCGATTCGGACAGATACGCAGTATTTT

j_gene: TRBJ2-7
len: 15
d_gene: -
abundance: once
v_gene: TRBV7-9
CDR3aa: CASSLVGWGLDEQYF
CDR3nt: TGTGCCAGCAGCTTAGTAGGGTGGGGGCTGGACGAGCAGTACTTC

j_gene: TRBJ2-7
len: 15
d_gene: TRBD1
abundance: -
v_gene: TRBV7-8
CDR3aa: CASSLGQGRNYEQYF
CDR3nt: TGTGCCAGCAGCTTGGGACAGGGAAGGAACTACGAGCAGTACTTC

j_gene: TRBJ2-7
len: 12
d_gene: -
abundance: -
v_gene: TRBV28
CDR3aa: CATVDSTYEQYF
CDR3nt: TGTGCCACCGTTGACAGCACCTACGAGCAGTACTTC

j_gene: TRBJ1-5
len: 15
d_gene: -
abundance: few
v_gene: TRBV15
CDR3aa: CATRRDYNSDQPQHF
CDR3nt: TGTGCCACCCGTAGGGATTATAATAGCGATCAGCCCCAGCATTTT

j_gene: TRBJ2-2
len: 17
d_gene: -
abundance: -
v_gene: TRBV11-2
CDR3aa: CASSLATGGFGTGELFF
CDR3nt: TGTGCCAGCAGCTTAGCTACGGGGGGCTTCGGCACCGGGGAGCTGTTTTTT

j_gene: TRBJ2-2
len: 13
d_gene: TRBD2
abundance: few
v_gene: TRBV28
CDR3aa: CASSWGGTGELFF
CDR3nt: TGTGCCAGCAGCTGGGGGGGCACCGGGGAGCTGTTTTTT

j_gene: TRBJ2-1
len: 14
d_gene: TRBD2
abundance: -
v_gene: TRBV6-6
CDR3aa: CASSGTSSGNEQFF
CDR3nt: TGTGCCAGCAGCGGGACTAGTAGTGGCAATGAGCAGTTCTTC

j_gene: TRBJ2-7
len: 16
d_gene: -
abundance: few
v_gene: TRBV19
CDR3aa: CASSTYSADLAYEQYF
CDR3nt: TGTGCCAGTAGTACGTACTCGGCGGATTTAGCCTACGAGCAGTACTTC

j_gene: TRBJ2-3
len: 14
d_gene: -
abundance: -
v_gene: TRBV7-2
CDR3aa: CASSLEGHRDTQYF
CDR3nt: TGTGCCAGCAGCTTAGAGGGGCACCGCGATACGCAGTATTTT

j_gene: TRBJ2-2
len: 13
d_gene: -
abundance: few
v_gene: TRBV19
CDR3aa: CASSISVTGELFF
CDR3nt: TGTGCCAGTAGTATTTCGGTCACCGGGGAGCTGTTTTTT

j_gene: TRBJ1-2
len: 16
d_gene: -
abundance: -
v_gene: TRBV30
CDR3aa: CARLRQGTLLDYGYTF
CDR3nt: TGTGCCCGGTTGCGGCAGGGCACTCTCCTAGACTATGGCTACACCTTC

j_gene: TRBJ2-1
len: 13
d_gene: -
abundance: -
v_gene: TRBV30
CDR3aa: CAWGPGGHNEQFF
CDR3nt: TGTGCCTGGGGCCCGGGGGGCCACAATGAGCAGTTCTTC

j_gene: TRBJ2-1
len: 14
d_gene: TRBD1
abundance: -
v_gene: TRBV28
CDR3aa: CASSLGQGFHEQFF
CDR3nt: TGTGCCAGCAGTTTAGGACAGGGGTTCCATGAGCAGTTCTTC

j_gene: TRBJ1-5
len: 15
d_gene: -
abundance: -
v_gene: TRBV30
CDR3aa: CAWSVGQGGNQPQHF
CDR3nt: TGTGCCTGGAGTGTAGGGCAGGGCGGCAATCAGCCCCAGCATTTT

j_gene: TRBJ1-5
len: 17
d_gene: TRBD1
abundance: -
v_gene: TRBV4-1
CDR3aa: CASSQEGGTGNNQPQHF
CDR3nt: TGCGCCAGCAGCCAAGAGGGGGGGACAGGGAACAATCAGCCCCAGCATTTT

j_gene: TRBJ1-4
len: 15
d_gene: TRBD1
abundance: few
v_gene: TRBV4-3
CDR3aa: CASSQVGTANEKLFF
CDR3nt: TGCGCCAGCAGCCAAGTCGGGACAGCGAATGAAAAACTGTTTTTT

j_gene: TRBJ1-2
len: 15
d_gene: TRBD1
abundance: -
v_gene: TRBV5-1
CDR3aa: CASSLQGAGGYGYTF
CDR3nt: TGCGCCAGCAGCTTACAGGGGGCCGGGGGCTATGGCTACACCTTC

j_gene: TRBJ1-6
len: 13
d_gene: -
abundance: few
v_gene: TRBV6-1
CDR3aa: CASRDSPTRPLHF
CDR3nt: TGTGCCAGCAGGGACAGCCCAACCAGACCCCTCCACTTT

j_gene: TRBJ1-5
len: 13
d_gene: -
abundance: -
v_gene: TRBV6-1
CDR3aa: CASSEGRIQPQHF
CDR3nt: TGTGCCAGCAGTGAAGGGAGGATCCAGCCCCAGCATTTT

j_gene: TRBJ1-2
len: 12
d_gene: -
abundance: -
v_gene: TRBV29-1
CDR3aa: CSVEFADYGYTF
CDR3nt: TGCAGCGTTGAATTTGCAGACTATGGCTACACCTTC

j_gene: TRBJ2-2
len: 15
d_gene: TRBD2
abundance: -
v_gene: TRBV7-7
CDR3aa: CASSLDGTSNGELFF
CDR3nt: TGTGCTAGCAGCTTAGATGGGACTAGTAACGGGGAGCTGTTTTTT

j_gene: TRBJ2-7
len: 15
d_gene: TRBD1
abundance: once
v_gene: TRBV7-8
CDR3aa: CASSLNDRGSYEQYF
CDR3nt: TGTGCCAGCAGCTTAAATGACAGGGGATCCTACGAGCAGTACTTC

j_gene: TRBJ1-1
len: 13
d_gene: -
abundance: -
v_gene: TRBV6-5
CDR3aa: CASSYYGNTEAFF
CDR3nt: TGTGCCAGCAGTTACTACGGGAACACTGAAGCTTTCTTT

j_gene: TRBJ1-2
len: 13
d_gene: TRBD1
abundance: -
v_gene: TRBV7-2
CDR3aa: CASSGQGNYGYTF
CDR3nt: TGTGCCAGCAGCGGACAGGGTAACTATGGCTACACCTTC

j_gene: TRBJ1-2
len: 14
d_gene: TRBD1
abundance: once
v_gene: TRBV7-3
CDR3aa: CASSLTGKRSGYTF
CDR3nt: TGTGCCAGCAGCTTGACAGGGAAAAGAAGTGGCTACACCTTC

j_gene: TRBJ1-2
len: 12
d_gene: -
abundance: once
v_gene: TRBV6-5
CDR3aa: CASRGRDYGYTF
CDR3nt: TGTGCCAGCAGGGGCCGGGATTATGGCTACACCTTC

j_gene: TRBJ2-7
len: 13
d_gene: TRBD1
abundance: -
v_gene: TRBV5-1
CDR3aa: CASSRTGLYEQYF
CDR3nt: TGCGCCAGCAGCCGGACAGGTCTCTACGAGCAGTACTTC

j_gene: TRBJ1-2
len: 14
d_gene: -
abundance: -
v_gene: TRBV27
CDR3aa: CASSPTPGDYGYTF
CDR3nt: TGTGCCAGCAGTCCTACACCAGGGGACTATGGCTACACCTTC